Sequencing of this T cell receptor (beta chain) was carried out in a study of T cell responses to AZD1222 COVID-19 vaccine. General study points: Spike-specific TCRs gained breadth and depth after people received two AZD1222 doses. The span of vaccine-associated CD4 TCRs extended across spike, with dominance at 160-218 and 743-854. The donors showed a predominance of white British ancestry and of females, with possible underestimation of clonal diversity.

As concerns this clone: Its antigen remains unknown.

TCRdb's table, derived via immunoSEQ multiplex PCR, lists solely in-frame clones and lacks some. Here the sample spans approximately 50,000 clones, 86% being singletons. With 6 bases removed from V and 1 base from J, the gap between germline ends came to 6 bases. CDR1 is KGHSH and CDR2 is LQKENI in the germline V gene. The CDR3 has 12 amino acids. Pooled in the analysis were second doses at about 4 or about 12 weeks. This rearrangement joins TRBV18 to TRBJ1-1; no definite D call. This specimen consisted of peripheral blood, obtained 28 days after the second AZD1222 dose. The receptor was isolated from an adult who received the AZD1222 COVID-19 vaccine. CDR3 nucleotides: TGTGCCAGCTCCTGGAGGAACACTGAAGCTTTCTTT. Amino acid sequence: CASSWRNTEAFF.